Each of the 30 T cell receptor beta chains below was sequenced from the same sample in a study of T cell clonotyping in hematopoietic cell transplantation. Assay: immunoSEQ multiplex PCR; the TCRdb copy retains only in-frame clones and omits some. The sample holds around 28,000 clones, approximately 94% seen once. Time point given: recipient sample about 28 days before transplant, after cytoreduction. The input for sequencing was peripheral blood mononuclear cells, taken before stem cell transplant. The receptor source for this set is a man aged 50 to 60 with acute myeloid leukemia. Some clones in this sample may be carry-over from other donors' samples.

The chain's CDR3 is CASSVGGGKTDTQYF. The DNA for the CDR3 is TGTGCCAGCAGCGTAGGGGGCGGGAAAACAGATACGCAGTATTTT. V usage is TRBV9 and J usage is TRBJ2-3, with a weak D call TRBD2 (6 bases). CDR1 is SGDLS, CDR2 YYNGEE, per germline. V was clipped by 0 bases and J by 3 bases, with 11 bases between them. CDR3 length equals 15 residues.

The V and J genes are TRBV5-3 and TRBJ2-3; D unclear. TRBV5-3 is an ORF, with its function uncertain. Between the trimmed V and J ends, which lost 10 bases and 7 bases, there was a span of 13 bases. CDR3 length equals 11 residues. The CDR3: CASSPINTQYF. As DNA, the CDR3 is TGTGCCTCATCCCCGATCAATACGCAGTATTTT.

This chain connects TRBV7-6 to TRBJ2-5; the match to TRBD2 covers 14 bases. V was clipped by 5 bases and J by 2 bases; unmatched bases: 4. CDR1 SGHVS and CDR2 FNYEAQ come from the germline V gene. This CDR3 comprises 16 residues. The CDR3 loop reads CASSTGLAGGQETQYF. In DNA, the CDR3 is TGTGCCAGCAGCACAGGACTAGCGGGGGGACAAGAGACCCAGTACTTC. Together with reference TRBV7-6 and TRBJ2-5, the CDR3 gives the full variable domain: GAGVSQSPRYKVTKRGQDVALRCDPISGHVSLYWYRQALGQGPEFLTYFNYEAQQDKSGLPNDRFSAERPEGSISTLTIQRTEQRDSAMYRCASSTGLAGGQETQYFGPGTRLLVL.

The CDR3 nucleotides read TGTGCCTGGAGGGGGGGCGATACGCAGTATTTT. The encoded protein is CAWRGGDTQYF. The rearrangement joins TRBV30 to TRBJ2-3; either TRBD1 or TRBD2 may fit D (6 bases each). Germline V CDR1 and CDR2: GTSNPN, SVGIG (reference sequence). The ends were cut back, 3 bases at V and 6 bases at J, with 7 bases in the middle. The CDR3 contains 11 residues.

The rearrangement links TRBV5-1 to TRBJ1-6; TRBD1 is a possible D gene (6 bases). This CDR3 has 14 amino acids. Germline V gene lookup returns CDR1 SGHRS and CDR2 YFSETQ. V was shortened by 3 bases and J by 7 bases, with 11 bases between the two germline ends. The CDR3, as DNA: TGCGCCAGCAGCTCCGGGGGCCCGAATTCACCCCTCCACTTT. It yields the protein CASSSGGPNSPLHF.

This chain connects TRBV2 to TRBJ2-5; no definite D call. Germline CDR1 reads SNHLY; CDR2 reads FYNNEI. The CDR3 has 14 amino acids. Trimming shortened V by 0 bases and J by 5 bases, and 10 bases separated the two germline ends. The CDR3 is CASSEAISLETQYF. The CDR3 DNA follows: TGTGCCAGCAGTGAAGCGATCAGCTTGGAGACCCAGTACTTC.

In DNA form, the CDR3 reads TGTGCCAGTACCCCGGGACAGGCTTCCTTCTATGGCTACACCTTC. Encoded protein: CASTPGQASFYGYTF. The rearrangement uses TRBV19 and TRBJ1-2; 8 nucleotides line up with TRBD1. The V segment lost 7 bases and the J segment 4 bases; nucleotides outside the gene matches: 11. This CDR3 contains 15 residues. Germline CDR1 is LNHDA and CDR2 is SQIVND (reference sequence).

This chain connects TRBV30 to TRBJ1-5, with D unresolved. The CDR3 runs to 13 residues. V dropped 0 bases and J dropped 5 bases, with 8 bases sitting between them. CDR1 and CDR2 from the germline V gene are GTSNPN and SVGIG (reference sequence). CDR3 in DNA: TGTGCCTGGAGTGTATGGCTTCATCAGCCCCAGCATTTT. This codes for CAWSVWLHQPQHF. Looking up the rest from reference TRBV30 and TRBJ1-5 gives the full variable domain: SQTIHQWPATLVQPVGSPLSLECTVEGTSNPNLYWYRQAAGRGLQLLFYSVGIGQISSEVPQNLSASRPQDRQFILSSKKLLLSDSGFYLCAWSVWLHQPQHFGDGTRLSIL.

The chain joins TRBV27 to TRBJ2-7; D perhaps matches TRBD1 (6 bases). Germline CDR1 MNHEY, CDR2 SMNVEV (reference sequence). The ends were cut back, 2 bases at V and 0 bases at J, with 8 bases in the middle. This CDR3 has 14 residues. The CDR3 nucleotides read TGTGCCAGCAGTTTAGGGGGCCCCTCCTACGAGCAGTACTTC. Its protein product is CASSLGGPSYEQYF.

V is TRBV28 and J is TRBJ2-7, with 10 bases lining up with TRBD2. Germline V gives CDR1 MDHEN, CDR2 SYDVKM. The CDR3 contains 14 residues. V trimming: 7 bases; J trimming: 2 bases; junction bases outside the gene matches: 5. The CDR3 nucleotides read TGTGCCAGCAACCCAGCGGGAGGGCCCTACGAGCAGTACTTC. It codes for CASNPAGGPYEQYF.

The gene calls are TRBV30 and TRBJ2-3; weak D call: TRBD1 (6 bases). The CDR3 contains 15 residues. CDR1 and CDR2 (germline): GTSNPN, SVGIG (reference sequence). The V end lost 6 bases, the J end lost 4 bases, and 20 bases lay between the germline ends. The CDR3 bases are TGTGCCTGTACCACAGGGTCCCAACAAGCAGATACGCAGTATTTT. It translates to CACTTGSQQADTQYF. Using reference TRBV30 and TRBJ2-3 for the parts outside the CDR3, the full variable domain is SQTIHQWPATLVQPVGSPLSLECTVEGTSNPNLYWYRQAAGRGLQLLFYSVGIGQISSEVPQNLSASRPQDRQFILSSKKLLLSDSGFYLCACTTGSQQADTQYFGPGTRLTVL.

The rearrangement links TRBV10-3 to TRBJ2-7; D might be TRBD1 (6 bases). This CDR3 is built from 15 residues. Germline V CDR1 and CDR2: ENHRY, SYGVKD. V gave up 4 bases and J gave up 1 base, with 14 bases separating them. The CDR3 protein is CAISGGHLQSYEQYF. The CDR3 bases are TGTGCCATCAGTGGGGGACACTTGCAGTCCTACGAGCAGTACTTC.

The rearrangement uses TRBV7-2 and TRBJ1-3; D gene unclear. Looked up from germline, CDR1 is SGHTA and CDR2 is FQGNSA. The V and J ends lost 1 base and 2 bases respectively, with 9 bases between them. The CDR3 spans 15 residues. CDR3 nucleotides: TGTGCCAGCAGCTTAGAACAAGGAACTGGAAACACCATATATTTT. Translating it yields CASSLEQGTGNTIYF.

This clone was found once. This chain joins TRBV28 and TRBJ2-7, with TRBD1 as a possible D gene (6 bases). This CDR3 region has 15 residues. Germline V lookup: CDR1 MDHEN, CDR2 SYDVKM. V gave up 6 bases and J gave up 0 bases, with 15 bases separating them. CDR3 region: CASRRDRRSSYEQYF. CDR3 sequence (DNA): TGTGCCAGCAGACGCGACAGGCGGAGCTCCTACGAGCAGTACTTC.

This clone was seen a handful of times. V usage is TRBV30 and J usage is TRBJ1-2; 7 bases map to TRBD1. CDR1 is GTSNPN and CDR2 is SVGIG in the germline V gene (reference sequence). The V gene end was trimmed by 3 bases and the J gene end by 7 bases; junction bases not matched to a gene: 5. The CDR3 is 12 residues long. The CDR3 region is CAWRQGRGGYTF. The CDR3 DNA reads TGTGCCTGGAGACAGGGGAGGGGTGGCTACACCTTC.

The CDR3 sequence: CASGGANTGELFF. The CDR3 nucleotides are TGTGCCAGCGGGGGTGCCAACACCGGGGAGCTGTTTTTT. The chain recombines TRBV6-6 with TRBJ2-2; possibly TRBD1 or TRBD2 for D (5 bases each). The V and J ends lost 8 bases and 2 bases respectively, with 9 bases between them. Looked up from germline, CDR1 is MNHNY and CDR2 is SVGAGI (reference sequence). The CDR3 has 13 residues.

About this clone: The same CDR3 is also encoded by other DNA sequences in this sample. The chain joins TRBV19 to TRBJ1-5; 11 nucleotides agree with TRBD1. V trimming: 1 base; J trimming: 7 bases; junction bases outside the gene matches: 3. CDR1 is LNHDA and CDR2 is SQIVND in the germline V gene (reference sequence). This CDR3 is built from 15 residues. CDR3 in DNA: TGTGCCAGTAGTATAGTGGGACAGGGGGACCAGCCCCAGCATTTT. This gives the protein CASSIVGQGDQPQHF.

The chain joins TRBV5-1 to TRBJ2-3; TRBD2 matches at 11 bases. The CDR3 runs 17 residues. Germline values: CDR1 SGHRS, CDR2 YFSETQ. Trimming took 1 base from V and 1 from J; bases not matched to a gene: 5. This chain's CDR3 is CASSLPGTSGRTDTQYF. The CDR3 bases are TGCGCCAGCAGCTTGCCGGGGACTAGCGGCCGCACAGATACGCAGTATTTT.

The V call is TRBV6-6, the J call TRBJ2-7; maybe TRBD1 (5 bases). V gave up 6 bases and J gave up 2 bases, with 14 bases separating them. CDR1 and CDR2 from the germline V gene are MNHNY and SVGAGI (reference sequence). The CDR3 covers 14 residues. CDR3 protein: CASRTEVGPYEQYF. CDR3 sequence (DNA): TGTGCCAGCAGGACAGAGGTCGGTCCCTACGAGCAGTACTTC.

This sequence joins TRBV9 and TRBJ2-2; the D is unclear. This CDR3 is built from 14 residues. In germline, CDR1 is SGDLS, CDR2 YYNGEE. V dropped 4 bases and J dropped 5 bases, with 12 bases sitting between them. The CDR3 region has the DNA TGTGCCAGCAGCTCTTCTGGGGTTACCGGGGAGCTGTTTTTT. This codes for CASSSSGVTGELFF.

As DNA, the CDR3 is TGTGCCAGCAGTTTGTTAGCGGGGGGAAAGACCCAGTACTTC. Protein: CASSLLAGGKTQYF. The chain carries TRBV28 and TRBJ2-5; 10 bases are shared with TRBD2. The CDR3 has 14 amino acids. Losses at the gene ends were 3 bases for V and 6 bases for J; bases not matched to a gene: 4. Looked up from germline, CDR1 is MDHEN and CDR2 is SYDVKM.

The rearrangement joins TRBV28 to TRBJ1-1; 7 bases agree with TRBD1. Losses at the gene ends were 6 bases for V and 4 bases for J; bases not matched to a gene: 17. The CDR3 extends over 17 amino acids. Germline V gives CDR1 MDHEN, CDR2 SYDVKM. In nucleotides, the CDR3 is TGTGCCAGCAGGATCCTAACAGGGGATAGTGTTGGCACTGAAGCTTTCTTT. Translation gives CASRILTGDSVGTEAFF.

The rearrangement joins TRBV19 to TRBJ2-7; 7 nucleotides match TRBD2. CDR1 and CDR2 (germline): LNHDA, SQIVND (reference sequence). The CDR3 runs 14 residues. Trimming removed 4 bases from V and 0 bases from J; junction bases left unmatched: 3. CDR3 DNA sequence: TGTGCCAGTAGTAGGGGGGGTTCCTCCTACGAGCAGTACTTC. Protein product: CASSRGGSSYEQYF.

The gene calls are TRBV5-1 and TRBJ2-4; 8 nucleotides agree with TRBD2. From germline, CDR1 is SGHRS and CDR2 YFSETQ. The CDR3 length is 14 residues. V lost 5 bases and J lost 5; bases outside the gene matches: 6. CDR3 coding DNA: TGCGCCAGCAGGGGGGGACTAGGTGAAAACATTCAGTACTTC. As protein: CASRGGLGENIQYF.

The chain recombines TRBV6-1 with TRBJ2-7; possibly TRBD2 for D (5 bases). CDR3 size: 13 residues. Germline CDR1 is MNHNS and CDR2 is SASEGT. V lost 6 bases and J lost 4, with 13 bases in between. In DNA form, the CDR3 reads TGTGCCAGCAGGACTATTGGCACATACGAGCAGTACTTC. Translation gives CASRTIGTYEQYF.

V and J are TRBV27 and TRBJ1-1; D is uncertain. Germline V gene sequence: CDR1 MNHEY, CDR2 SMNVEV (reference sequence). With 0 bases removed from V and 6 bases from J, the gap between germline ends came to 11 bases. The CDR3 length is 14 residues. The CDR3 sequence is CASSLSPGAPEAFF. The CDR3 DNA is TGTGCCAGCAGTTTATCACCAGGAGCCCCTGAAGCTTTCTTT.

This rearrangement joins TRBV7-2 to TRBJ1-1; no reliable D call. In germline, CDR1 is SGHTA, CDR2 FQGNSA. This CDR3 has 13 residues. Trimming stripped 1 base from V and 1 base from J, with 4 bases between. The CDR3 nucleotides read TGTGCCAGCAGCTTAGGATCGAACACTGAAGCTTTCTTT. Its translation is CASSLGSNTEAFF.

The V call is TRBV4-3, the J call TRBJ2-7; 8 bases match TRBD1. With V trimmed by 5 bases and J by 4 bases, 4 bases remained unmatched. This CDR3 has 13 residues. Germline V gene data show CDR1 as LGHNA and CDR2 as YSLEER. This CDR3 is CASSSRTGYEQYF. CDR3 sequence (DNA): TGCGCCAGCAGCTCCCGGACAGGGTACGAGCAGTACTTC.

The V call is TRBV7-9, the J call TRBJ2-7; either TRBD1 or TRBD2 may supply D (6 bases each). The CDR3 length is 15 residues. V dropped 5 bases and J dropped 4 bases, with 18 bases sitting between them. CDR1 is SEHNR and CDR2 is FQNEAQ in the germline V gene (reference sequence). CDR3 coding DNA: TGTGCCAGCAGCCACCGGGGGCGTAGTCCATACGAGCAGTACTTC. It is translated as CASSHRGRSPYEQYF.

CDR3 DNA sequence: TGTGCCTGGAGTTACGAGCGGGGAGCCCTAAACACCGGGGAGCTGTTTTTT. Translation: CAWSYERGALNTGELFF. The chain is built from TRBV30 and TRBJ2-2, with TRBD2 identical over 7 bases. Germline V lookup: CDR1 GTSNPN, CDR2 SVGIG (reference sequence). The CDR3 spans 17 residues. J gave up 2 bases and V 2 bases, and 11 bases lay outside the gene matches.